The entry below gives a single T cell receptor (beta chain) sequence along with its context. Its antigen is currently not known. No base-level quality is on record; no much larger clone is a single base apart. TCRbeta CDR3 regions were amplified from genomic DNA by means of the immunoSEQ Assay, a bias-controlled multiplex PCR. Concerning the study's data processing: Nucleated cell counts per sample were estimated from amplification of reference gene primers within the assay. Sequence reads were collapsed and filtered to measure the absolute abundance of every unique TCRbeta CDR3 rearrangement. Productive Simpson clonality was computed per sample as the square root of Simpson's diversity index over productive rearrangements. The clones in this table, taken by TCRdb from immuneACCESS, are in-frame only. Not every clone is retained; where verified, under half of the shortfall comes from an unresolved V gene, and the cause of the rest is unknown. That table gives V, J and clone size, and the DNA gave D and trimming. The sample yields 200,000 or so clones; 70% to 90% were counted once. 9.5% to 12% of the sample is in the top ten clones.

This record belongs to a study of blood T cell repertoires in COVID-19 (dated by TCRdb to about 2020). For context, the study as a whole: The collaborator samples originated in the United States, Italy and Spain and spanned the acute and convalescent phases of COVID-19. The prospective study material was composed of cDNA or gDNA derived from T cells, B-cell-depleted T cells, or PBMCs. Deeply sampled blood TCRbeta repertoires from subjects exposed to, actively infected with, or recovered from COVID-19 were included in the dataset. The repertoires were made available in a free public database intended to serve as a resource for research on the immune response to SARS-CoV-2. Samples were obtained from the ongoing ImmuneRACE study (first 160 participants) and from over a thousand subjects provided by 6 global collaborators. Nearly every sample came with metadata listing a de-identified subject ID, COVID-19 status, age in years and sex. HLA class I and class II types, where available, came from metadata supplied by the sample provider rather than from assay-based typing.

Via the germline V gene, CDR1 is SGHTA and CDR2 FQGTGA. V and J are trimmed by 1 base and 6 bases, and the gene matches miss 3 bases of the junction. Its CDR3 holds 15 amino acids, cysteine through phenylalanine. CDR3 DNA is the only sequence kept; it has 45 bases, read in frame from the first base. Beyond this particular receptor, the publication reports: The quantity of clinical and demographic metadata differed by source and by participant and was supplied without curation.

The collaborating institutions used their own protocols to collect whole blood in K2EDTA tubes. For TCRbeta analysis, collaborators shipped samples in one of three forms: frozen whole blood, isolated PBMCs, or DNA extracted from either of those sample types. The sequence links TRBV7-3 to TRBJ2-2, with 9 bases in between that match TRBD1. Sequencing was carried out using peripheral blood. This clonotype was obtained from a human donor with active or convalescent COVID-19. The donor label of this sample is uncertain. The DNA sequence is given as TGTGCCAGCAGCTTAATACAGGGGGCGGCCGGGGAGCTGTTTTTT. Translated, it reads CASSLIQGAAGELFF. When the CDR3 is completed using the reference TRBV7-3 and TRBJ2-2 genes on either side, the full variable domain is GAGVSQTPSNKVTEKGKYVELRCDPISGHTALYWYRQSLGQGPEFLIYFQGTGAADDSGLPNDRFFAVRPEGSVSTLKIQRTERGDSAVYLCASSLIQGAAGELFFGEGSRLTVL.